One sample yielded the 24 T cell receptor beta chains listed below, sequenced in a study of tumor-infiltrating lymphocytes in primary liver carcinoma. Co-extracting RNA and DNA was done with about 20-33 mg of unsorted bulk tissue as input. The researchers produced TCR beta cDNA from 500 ng total RNA with a constant-region primer. Researchers made the TCR beta libraries by running three nested multiplex PCR rounds with slightly modified ARM-PCR. With TRBV1-TRBV30 forward primers and a C-beta reverse primer, the first two PCR rounds were run for approximately 10 cycles each. TCRdb fed the multiplex PCR reads into MiXCR, producing one record per CDR3 protein. Among 90,000 to 100,000 distinct CDR3 sequences, roughly 69% were seen once, and the ten largest hold approximately 10%. The sample taken for sequencing was liver tumor tissue from sampling region 5. Noted subset: tumor region T5, tumor centre. The receptors derive from a woman aged 55-69 years with primary liver carcinoma and hepatitis B virus infection.

This clonotype came up once. Germline and junction disagree at one end, which may indicate a read error. The rearrangement links TRBV5-1 to TRBJ2-1, with D possibly being TRBD1 or TRBD2 (5 bases each). Looked up from germline, CDR1 is SGHRS and CDR2 is YFSETQ. The CDR3 spans 15 residues. The CDR3 nucleotides are TGCGCCAGCAGCTTCCGGGACCGACCCTACAATGAGCAATCCTTC. It specifies CASSFRDRPYNEQSF.

This clonotype was detected only once. This may be a read error, as it is one base from a much larger clone. V and J are TRBV4-2 and TRBJ2-7; D is undetermined. CDR1 is LGHNA, CDR2 YNFKEQ, per germline. Trimming shortened V by 4 bases and J by 0 bases, and 13 bases separated the two germline ends. CDR3 length: 15 residues. This CDR3 is CASSLLPRNSYEQYF. The CDR3 nucleotides read TGTGCCAGCAGCCTACTACCTAGGAACTCCTACGAGCAGTACTTC.

The chain joins TRBV6-1 to TRBJ2-5; unclear D gene. The V end lost 3 bases, the J end lost 9 bases, and 14 bases lay between the germline ends. The CDR3 spans 13 residues. The germline gives CDR1 MNHNS, CDR2 SASEGT. The CDR3: CASSDSPIMAQYF. CDR3 in DNA: TGTGCCAGCAGTGACTCTCCTATTATGGCCCAGTACTTC.

The chain recombines TRBV6-5 with TRBJ2-7, with D possibly matching TRBD2 (5 bases). The CDR3 is 16 amino acids. Germline lookup yields CDR1 MNHEY and CDR2 SVGAGI. Trimming stripped 9 bases from V and 6 bases from J, with 27 bases between. CDR3 residues: CASSDPGLEGAGEQYF. In nucleotides, the CDR3 is TGTGCCAGTAGTGACCCGGGTCTAGAGGGAGCTGGCGAGCAGTACTTC.

This clonotype was seen more than once but under ten times. This sequence joins TRBV5-1 and TRBJ2-2, with 9 bases aligning to TRBD1. Germline CDR1 is SGHRS and CDR2 is YFSETQ. The CDR3 runs 16 residues. J gave up 5 bases and V 6 bases, and 11 bases lay outside the gene matches. CDR3 in DNA: TGCGCCAGCACCCCAACGGACAGGGGATTAACCGGGGAGCTGTTTTTT. This codes for CASTPTDRGLTGELFF.

Note on this clonotype: Since the CDR3 does not end with the conserved phenylalanine or tryptophan, this likely comes from a read error. V gene TRBV6-5 combines with J gene TRBJ2-3; D not resolved. The germline gives CDR1 MNHEY, CDR2 SVGAGI. This CDR3 comprises 11 residues. CDR3 DNA sequence: TGTGTCAGCAGTTCGTTGGGTACGCAGTATTAT. Translation gives CVSSSLGTQYY.

This clonotype was recorded many times. The chain is built from TRBV5-4 and TRBJ2-2, with D tentatively TRBD1 (6 bases). Germline-derived CDR1 and CDR2 are SGHNT and YYREEE (reference sequence). The CDR3 contains 15 residues. The V gene lost 3 bases and the J gene lost 7 bases, with 16 bases spanning the gap. CDR3 amino acids: CASSSRDTYDGELFF. The CDR3 nucleotides read TGTGCCAGCAGCTCCCGGGACACCTATGACGGGGAGCTGTTTTTT.

On this clonotype: The conserved phenylalanine or tryptophan is not found at the CDR3 terminus, so this likely reflects a read error. The chain is built from TRBV29-1 and TRBJ1-1; TRBD1 is a possible D gene (6 bases). The CDR3 extends over 16 amino acids. Germline loops: CDR1 SQVTM, CDR2 ANQGSEA. The CDR3: CTVRGTGEVSNTEAFY. The CDR3 region has the DNA TGCACCGTAAGGGGGACTGGAGAGGTATCGAATACTGAAGCTTTCTAT.

The chain joins TRBV18 to TRBJ2-7; D uncertain. From germline, CDR1 is KGHSH and CDR2 LQKENI. Trimming left V 7 bases short and J 8 bases short, with 21 bases between. This CDR3 is 14 amino acids long. The CDR3 protein is CASLPPSQRYKQYF. CDR3 bases: TGTGCCAGCTTACCTCCAAGTCAACGATACAAGCAGTACTTC.

This clonotype was picked up one time. Its ends do not fully match the called genes, so a read error is possible. V gene TRBV11-2 combines with J gene TRBJ2-3; 7 bases match TRBD2. There are 17 residues in the CDR3. Germline assignment: CDR1 SGHAT and CDR2 FQNNGV. This CDR3 reads CASSLGGLIYTSETQYF. The CDR3, as DNA: TGTGCCAGCAGCTTAGGGGGACTAATATACACGTCAGAAACGCAGTATTTT.

Notes on this clonotype: The missing conserved phenylalanine or tryptophan at the end of this CDR3 makes a read error likely. The genes are TRBV12-3 or TRBV12-4 and TRBJ2-7; no firm D call. V lost 4 bases, J lost 3 bases, and 7 bases lay in between. This CDR3 is built from 12 residues. CDR3: CASSSNDYEQYI. CDR3 DNA: TGTGCCAGCAGTTCCAACGACTACGAGCAGTACATC.

For this clonotype: This may stem from a read error, because a much larger clone lies one nucleotide away. The chain joins TRBV14 to TRBJ1-6; no clear D gene. This CDR3 is built from 13 residues. Germline CDR1 and CDR2: SGHDN and FVKESK. CDR3 DNA: TGTACCAGCAGCCAGATCGGTTATTCACCCCTCCACTTT. This translates into CTSSQIGYSPLHF.

Only one count was recorded for this clonotype. One junction end disagrees with the germline gene, perhaps due to a read error. The CDR3 bases are TGTGCCAACATCTTAGATGCAGGGTCCACAAATACGCAGTATTTT. Its translation is CANILDAGSTNTQYF. The V call is TRBV11-2, the J call TRBJ2-3; a weak D match, TRBD1 (5 bases). The V gene's germline CDR1 is SGHAT and CDR2 FQNNGV. The CDR3 consists of 15 residues.

Concerning this clonotype itself: The CDR3 carries no conserved terminal phenylalanine or tryptophan, so it likely arises from a read error. The DNA is omitted, as the CDR3 cannot be located on it reliably, and the CDR3 follows TCRdb's listing. J is TRBJ1-2 and V is TRBV29-1. The CDR3 comprises 13 residues, both ends counted. The germline gives CDR1 SQVTM, CDR2 ANQGSEA. This CDR3 is CSVSSATNYGYTL.

This clonotype was recorded once. At one end the junction does not follow the germline gene, possibly because of a read error. The chain carries TRBV7-9 and TRBJ1-4, with 7 positions matching TRBD1. CDR3 size: 15 residues. CDR1 is SEHNR, CDR2 FQNEAQ, per germline (reference sequence). Written as DNA, the CDR3 is TGTGCTAGCAACCGGTCCGGGACAGCCAATGAAAAACTGTTTTTT. Its protein product is CASNRSGTANEKLFF.

Comment on this clonotype: This may be a read error: a much more frequent sequence differs by one nucleotide. The gene calls are TRBV5-5 and TRBJ2-1, with TRBD2 as a possible D gene (6 bases). Germline CDR1 is SGHKS and CDR2 is YYEKEE (reference sequence). The CDR3 spans 15 residues. CDR3: CASSFRGRSYNEQSF. Here the CDR3 DNA reads TGTGCCAGCAGCTTTCGGGGGAGGTCCTACAATGAGCAGTCCTTC. Full variable domain (missing parts from reference TRBV5-5 and TRBJ2-1): DAGVTQSPTHLIKTRGQQVTLRCSPISGHKSVSWYQQVLGQGPQFIFQYYEKEERGRGNFPDRFSARQFPNYSSELNVNALLLGDSALYLCASSFRGRSYNEQSFGPGTRLTVL.

A few counts support this clonotype. One junction end does not reproduce the germline sequence, and a read error may be involved. The chain couples TRBV14 to TRBJ2-1; possibly TRBD1 for D (6 bases). The CDR3 is 13 residues long. From germline, CDR1 is SGHDN and CDR2 FVKESK. The CDR3 DNA sequence: TGTACCAGCTGCCAAAGGGGGACGGGTGAGCAGTTCTTC. Encoded protein: CTSCQRGTGEQFF.

In regard to this clonotype: Germline is not matched at one junction end, which may reflect a read error. The gene calls are TRBV11-2 and TRBJ2-5; the match to TRBD1 covers 8 bases. The CDR3 length is 14 residues. The germline V gene has CDR1 SGHAT and CDR2 FQNNGV. This CDR3 reads CACSRRGPEETQYF. The CDR3 bases are TGCGCCTGCAGTCGCAGGGGGCCTGAAGAGACCCAGTACTTC.

This clonotype was seen once. This may arise from a read error, as a much more abundant clone is one base away. The chain couples TRBV5-6 to TRBJ1-1, with 9 bases matching TRBD1. Germline values: CDR1 SGHDT, CDR2 YYEEEE. CDR3 length equals 13 residues. This CDR3 reads CASSYTGGRGALF. CDR3 nucleotide sequence: TGTGCCAGCAGCTACACAGGGGGCCGGGGAGCTCTCTTT.

This clonotype showed up many times. The chain combines TRBV6-2 or TRBV6-3 with TRBJ2-5, with 12 bases identical to TRBD1. CDR1 MNHEY and CDR2 SVGEGT come from the germline V gene. V trimming: 0 bases; J trimming: 7 bases; junction bases outside the gene matches: 3. The CDR3 loop spans 15 amino acids. The CDR3 is CASSYSGQGAGTQYF. CDR3 nucleotide sequence: TGTGCCAGCAGTTACTCGGGACAGGGGGCAGGGACCCAGTACTTC.

This clonotype was counted at least ten times. V gene TRBV29-1 combines with J gene TRBJ1-1, with 7 bases matching TRBD1. Germline-derived CDR1 and CDR2 are SQVTM and ANQGSEA. The CDR3 length is 13 residues. Unmatched junction bases numbered 9, after V lost 4 bases and J lost 7 bases. As DNA, the CDR3 is TGCAGCGTTGCGTTGGGGACAGCCGATGAAGCTTTCTTT. Its protein is CSVALGTADEAFF.

Of note for this clonotype: A single base separates this from a much larger clone, so it may be a read error. DNA of the CDR3: TGCGCCAGCAGCTCGGGACAGCCTGGAAACTATGGCTACACCTTC. It specifies CASSSGQPGNYGYTF. V gene TRBV5-1 combines with J gene TRBJ1-2; 7 nucleotides line up with TRBD1. J was trimmed by 2 bases and V by 3 bases; bases with no gene match: 7. The CDR3 contains 15 residues. In germline, CDR1 is SGHRS, CDR2 YFSETQ.

This chain links TRBV11-2 with TRBJ1-1; D unresolved. V was cut by 7 bases and J by 1 base, with 16 bases left in between. The CDR3 covers 15 residues. Per germline, CDR1 SGHAT and CDR2 FQNNGV. The CDR3 DNA follows: TGTGCCAGCAACTTTAGACAAGGCAGGAACACTGAAGCTTTCTTT. This codes for CASNFRQGRNTEAFF. The full variable domain, with the rest looked up from reference TRBV11-2 and TRBJ1-1, is EAGVAQSPRYKIIEKRQSVAFWCNPISGHATLYWYQQILGQGPKLLIQFQNNGVVDDSQLPKDRFSAERLKGVDSTLKIQPAKLEDSAVYLCASNFRQGRNTEAFFGQGTRLTVV.

Concerning this clonotype itself: One end of the junction varies from germline; a read error may be responsible. This chain uses TRBV11-3 with TRBJ1-2; 8 nucleotides agree with TRBD1. Per the germline V gene, CDR1 is SGHNT and CDR2 is YENEEA. CDR3 length: 16 amino acids. CDR3 bases: TGTGCCGGCAGCTTAGATGGGCACAGGGGGGTCTATGGCTACACCTTC. Translation gives CAGSLDGHRGVYGYTF.